This T cell receptor beta chain is drawn from a study of blood T cell repertoires in COVID-19. Turning to the study itself: Some COVID-19 samples were acute and others convalescent; all came from the United States, Italy and Spain. In each case, the material was cDNA or gDNA derived from T cells, B-cell-depleted T cells, or PBMCs.

The CDR3 is made up of 14 amino acids. From germline, CDR1 is SGDLS and CDR2 YYNGEE. V shed 3 bases and J shed 0 bases, with 10 bases lying between them. The data were produced by immunoSEQ multiplex PCR, yet TCRdb's version contains in-frame clones alone and is incomplete. The table records about 480,000 clones, more than 75% of them present only once. This TCR was sampled from a woman aged 40-49 years who had recovered from COVID-19. The material sequenced was PBMCs or T cells enriched from blood (not recorded which). The rearrangement links TRBV9 to TRBJ2-7, with D uncertain. The CDR3 loop reads CASSGQVSSYEQYF. The CDR3 bases are TGTGCCAGCAGCGGGCAGGTTAGCTCCTACGAGCAGTACTTC.